The 8 T cell receptor beta chains below were found in one sample sequenced in a study of identical twins. TCRdb independently ran MiXCR on the 5' RACE reads; one entry per CDR3 protein. In the table there are 200,000 to 250,000 distinct CDR3 sequences, around 6.6% of which are singletons. These records were also assigned to another study, of yellow fever vaccine responses in identical twins.

Specimen: memory (CD45RO+) T cells sorted from blood. Source of these receptors: a woman aged 18-29 years in good health.

This clonotype was detected only a few times. This chain uses TRBV18 with TRBJ2-7; 9 bases map to TRBD1. The germline V gene has CDR1 KGHSH and CDR2 LQKENI. V shed 4 bases, J shed 3 bases, and the junction held 7 bases outside the gene matches. CDR3 size: 15 residues. As DNA, the CDR3 is TGTGCCAGCTCACTACGGACAGGGGTCAGCTACGAGCAGTACTTC. Translating gives CASSLRTGVSYEQYF.

This clonotype has a handful of counts. The V gene is TRBV2, the J gene TRBJ2-1; D call uncertain. The V gene's germline CDR1 is SNHLY and CDR2 FYNNEI. The CDR3 contains 13 residues. V lost 5 bases, J lost 7 bases, and 12 bases lay in between. This chain's CDR3 is CASSPFTINEQFF. As DNA, the CDR3 is TGTGCCAGCAGTCCTTTTACTATAAATGAGCAGTTCTTC.

Regarding this clonotype: A much larger clone sits a single nucleotide away, making a read error possible. This chain joins TRBV6-1 and TRBJ1-5; 7 bases agree with TRBD1. Germline lookup yields CDR1 MNHNS and CDR2 SASEGT. CDR3 length: 15 amino acids. V was clipped by 6 bases and J by 0 bases; unmatched bases: 5. The CDR3 DNA reads as TGTGCCAGCAGCCCCGGACAGGTTAGCAATCAGCCCCAGCATTTT. As protein: CASSPGQVSNQPQHF.

This clonotype was observed at least ten times. V usage is TRBV6-4 and J usage is TRBJ1-2; D is perhaps TRBD1 (6 bases). The length of the CDR3 is 13 residues. Trimming left V 4 bases short and J 6 bases short, with 12 bases between. CDR1 and CDR2 from the germline V gene are MRHNA and SNTAGT. CDR3 nucleotides: TGTGCCAGCAGTGTCACAGGGATCGATGGCTACACCTTC. This encodes CASSVTGIDGYTF.

This clonotype was recorded at least ten times. This chain joins TRBV5-1 and TRBJ1-2, with D hard to call. V was cut by 0 bases and J by 2 bases, with 17 bases left in between. The V gene's germline CDR1 is SGHRS and CDR2 YFSETQ. This CDR3 region has 17 residues. The CDR3 DNA follows: TGCGCCAGCAGCTTGGCCTTAGTTCCGGACCGGAACTATGGCTACACCTTC. Protein: CASSLALVPDRNYGYTF. Looking up the rest from reference TRBV5-1 and TRBJ1-2 gives the full variable domain: KAGVTQTPRYLIKTRGQQVTLSCSPISGHRSVSWYQQTPGQGLQFLFEYFSETQRNKGNFPGRFSGRQFSNSRSEMNVSTLELGDSALYLCASSLALVPDRNYGYTFGSGTRLTVV.

The rearrangement links TRBV6-1 to TRBJ2-7, with a possible D match to TRBD2 (5 bases). This CDR3 contains 14 residues. Germline CDR1 reads MNHNS; CDR2 reads SASEGT. V gave up 3 bases and J gave up 3 bases, with 12 bases separating them. The CDR3 sequence: CASSDPASSYEQYF. As DNA, the CDR3 is TGTGCCAGCAGTGATCCCGCTAGCAGCTACGAGCAGTACTTC.

This clonotype was seen a handful of times. The chain joins TRBV27 to TRBJ2-2, with unresolved D. The CDR3 runs to 14 residues. Germline V gene lookup returns CDR1 MNHEY and CDR2 SMNVEV (reference sequence). Deletions cut 0 bases from V and 6 bases from J, with 8 bases between. The CDR3 DNA follows: TGTGCCAGCAGTTTATCCTACCCCTCCGGGGAGCTGTTTTTT. Its translation: CASSLSYPSGELFF.

J is TRBJ2-5 and V is TRBV5-1; the D is unclear. The CDR3 contains 14 residues. V lost 4 bases, J lost 1 base, and 11 bases lay in between. Germline CDR1 reads SGHRS; CDR2 reads YFSETQ. The CDR3 DNA reads TGCGCCAGCAGCCCCGGTTCAGGCCAAGAGACCCAGTACTTC. Residues: CASSPGSGQETQYF.